Listed below are T cell receptor beta chains from one sample, sequenced in a study of glioma-infiltrating T cells after dendritic cell vaccination. This table comes from immunoSEQ multiplex PCR, and its TCRdb copy is limited to in-frame clones, with some not included. The sample holds approximately 110,000 clones; 85% to 90% are singletons and the top ten take roughly 3%. The input for sequencing was blood, taken after dendritic cell vaccination. The source is a human donor with glioblastoma. The CDR3 runs from the conserved cysteine through the conserved F or W. The D gene is left open where the match is weak. Not every row has a clone size; where given, it reads once, few, many or a size class.

D gene,J gene,clone size,V gene,CDR3 DNA,CDR3 protein
TRBD2,TRBJ2-5,-,TRBV6-5,TGTGCCAGCCAGCCGGGGGGGAGACAGACCCAGTACTTC,CASQPGGRQTQYF
-,TRBJ1-4,once,TRBV2,TGTGCCAGCAGTGAGGATAGGAGTAATGAAAAACTGTTTTTT,CASSEDRSNEKLFF
TRBD1,TRBJ2-2,-,TRBV9,TGTGCCAGCAGCGCCTTGGACAGGGACGCCGGGGAGCTGTTTTTT,CASSALDRDAGELFF
TRBD1,TRBJ1-2,-,TRBV18,TGTGCCAGCTCACCGGGACAGCACTATGGCTACACCTTC,CASSPGQHYGYTF
-,TRBJ2-1,-,TRBV11-3,TGTGCCAGCAGCTCTTCGGGAACCTACAATGAGCAGTTCTTC,CASSSSGTYNEQFF
-,TRBJ1-2,few,TRBV6-5,TGTGCCAGCAGTTACGCCCCAGTGAACTATGGCTACACCTTC,CASSYAPVNYGYTF
TRBD1,TRBJ1-4,-,TRBV5-1,TGCGCCAGCAGCCCCGGGACAGGGGGCGAAAAACTGTTTTTT,CASSPGTGGEKLFF
TRBD2,TRBJ2-7,-,TRBV5-4,TGTGCCAGCAGCTCCTTTGCGGGAGGCCAAATCTCTGCTTACGAGCAGTACTTC,CASSSFAGGQISAYEQYF
-,TRBJ2-7,-,TRBV30,TGTGCCTGGAGCCAGCTAGCCGCTGGGCAGCAGTACTTC,CAWSQLAAGQQYF
-,TRBJ1-3,-,TRBV30,TGTGCCTGGAGTGTACTGATCTCTGGAAACACCATATATTTT,CAWSVLISGNTIYF
TRBD2,TRBJ2-7,-,TRBV19,TGTGCCAGTAGTAGGGGACGGGGGGAGAGCTCCTACGAGCAGTACTTC,CASSRGRGESSYEQYF
TRBD1,TRBJ1-2,-,TRBV11-3,TGTGCCAGCAGCGGACAGGGAATAGGGGGCTACACCTTC,CASSGQGIGGYTF
-,TRBJ2-7,-,TRBV4-2,TGTGCCAGCAGCCCCAACAGGGAAAACACGTACGAGCAGTACTTC,CASSPNRENTYEQYF
TRBD1,TRBJ1-1,-,TRBV2,TGTGCCAGCAGTGAAGGAATGACAGGGGAGGTCACTGAAGCTTTCTTT,CASSEGMTGEVTEAFF
TRBD2,TRBJ2-5,-,TRBV2,TGTGCCAGCAGCGCAACTAGCGGGGGGAAAGAGACCCAGTACTTC,CASSATSGGKETQYF
TRBD2,TRBJ2-2,-,TRBV7-8,TGTGCCAGCAGACAAGGGAGGGGTAGCATTACCGGGGAGCTGTTTTTT,CASRQGRGSITGELFF
-,TRBJ2-5,once,TRBV11-2,TGTGCCAGCAGCCTCGACCCGGGAGCCCTTTCCACCCAGTACTTC,CASSLDPGALSTQYF
TRBD2,TRBJ2-3,-,TRBV5-1,TGCGCCAGCAGCTACTATGCTAGCGGAGGAGTCACAGATACGCAGTATTTT,CASSYYASGGVTDTQYF
-,TRBJ2-1,few,TRBV5-1,TGCGCCAGCAGCTGGGGGGGCTTAAAAAATGAGCAGTTCTTC,CASSWGGLKNEQFF
TRBD1,TRBJ1-1,once,TRBV2,TGTGCCAGCAGAGCCCGGACAGGGGGGAACACTGAAGCTTTCTTT,CASRARTGGNTEAFF
-,TRBJ2-7,-,TRBV6-5,TGTGCCAGCAGTCGGTCCGCGGGACCCTACGAGCAGTACTTC,CASSRSAGPYEQYF
TRBD1,TRBJ1-1,-,TRBV2,TGTGCCAGCACCGGACAGGGGATAAACACTGAAGCTTTCTTT,CASTGQGINTEAFF
-,TRBJ2-3,-,TRBV18,TGTGCCAGCTCACTAGGGGGAAGTCTGCGAGATACGCAGTATTTT,CASSLGGSLRDTQYF
-,TRBJ2-2,-,TRBV7-9,TGTGCCAGCATCCTTAGTAGTACCAGCGCCGGGGAGCTGTTTTTT,CASILSSTSAGELFF
TRBD2,TRBJ2-2,-,TRBV2,TGTGCCAGCATGACTAGCTCGAACACCGGGGAGCTGTTTTTT,CASMTSSNTGELFF
TRBD2,TRBJ2-1,-,TRBV6-6,TGTGCCAGCAGGGGGGGCTTGGCGGGAGGGCCCCAGTTCTTC,CASRGGLAGGPQFF
TRBD2,TRBJ2-5,-,TRBV19,TGTGCCAGTAGGTCGGGACTAGCGGGACAAGAGACCCAGTACTTC,CASRSGLAGQETQYF
TRBD2,TRBJ2-5,-,TRBV5-1,TGCGCCAGCAGCTTGGCCGGGACTAGCGGAGAATCCCAGTACTTC,CASSLAGTSGESQYF
TRBD2,TRBJ2-3,-,TRBV2,TGTGCCAGTCCAAGGGAGCGGGGGACCACAGATACGCAGTATTTT,CASPRERGTTDTQYF
TRBD1,TRBJ2-5,-,TRBV19,TGTGCCAGTAGTATAGACTCTAGGGGGCTGGAGACCCAGTACTTC,CASSIDSRGLETQYF
-,TRBJ2-7,-,TRBV9,TGTGCCAGCAGCGGAGGACAGCGCACCTACGAGCAGTACTTC,CASSGGQRTYEQYF
TRBD1,TRBJ1-4,-,TRBV4-1,TGCGCCAGCAGCCACCCGACAGGGAGAGGGGGTAAAAATGAAAAACTGTTTTTT,CASSHPTGRGGKNEKLFF
TRBD1,TRBJ2-1,-,TRBV6-6,TGTGCCAGCAGCCCAGGGACAGTGCAAGAGCAGTTCTTC,CASSPGTVQEQFF
-,TRBJ1-5,few,TRBV6-1,TGTGCCAGCAGTGAAGCGCTGGTGGGGACTGATCAGCCCCAGCATTTT,CASSEALVGTDQPQHF
TRBD1,TRBJ1-4,once,TRBV6-5,TGTGCCAGCAGTCCCGGGACAGCTAATGAAAAACTGTTTTTT,CASSPGTANEKLFF
TRBD2,TRBJ2-7,-,TRBV5-1,TGCGCCAGCAGCTTGCTTGCTAGCGGGGGGGTCGAGCAGTACTTC,CASSLLASGGVEQYF
TRBD2,TRBJ2-7,-,TRBV4-1,TGCGCCAGCAGCCAAGTGGGCGGGAGGGCCTACGAGCAGTACTTC,CASSQVGGRAYEQYF
-,TRBJ2-7,-,TRBV7-9,TGTGCCAGCAGCCGTCTACAGAGCTCCTACGAGCAGTACTTC,CASSRLQSSYEQYF
TRBD2,TRBJ2-3,-,TRBV7-9,TGTGCCAGCAGCACGCTGCGGGGGGGCCTTCCAGATACGCAGTATTTT,CASSTLRGGLPDTQYF
-,TRBJ2-5,-,TRBV4-1,TGCGCCAGCAGCCAAGATGAACCGACTAGGTGGGGGACCCTTAAAGAGACCCAGTACTTC,CASSQDEPTRWGTLKETQYF
TRBD2,TRBJ2-3,-,TRBV19,TGTGCCAGTAGTAAGCTAGCGGGAGGTCTGGTGGATACGCAGTATTTT,CASSKLAGGLVDTQYF
TRBD1,TRBJ1-4,-,TRBV6-1,TGTGCCAGCAGTGAAGTGGGGCAGGGGGTCTTAGCTAATGAAAAACTGTTTTTT,CASSEVGQGVLANEKLFF
TRBD1,TRBJ2-7,-,TRBV2,TGTGCCAGCGGGACAGGACAGCACGAGCAGTACTTC,CASGTGQHEQYF
-,TRBJ2-3,-,TRBV5-1,TGCGCCAGCAGCCCGGGTATTACGCAGTATTTT,CASSPGITQYF
TRBD2,TRBJ2-3,-,TRBV29-1,TGCAGCGTAAACAGCGGGGGAGGCACAGATACGCAGTATTTT,CSVNSGGGTDTQYF
TRBD2,TRBJ2-3,-,TRBV19,TGTGCCAGTAGTGTACGACTAGCGGGAGGGGACGTGGGGACAGATACGCAGTATTTT,CASSVRLAGGDVGTDTQYF
TRBD1,TRBJ2-2,-,TRBV2,TGTGCCAGCAGAGGGACAGGCAGAACCACCGGGGAGCTGTTTTTT,CASRGTGRTTGELFF
-,TRBJ2-5,-,TRBV15,TGTGCCACCAGGACCCAGCTAGCGACCGAAGAGACCCAGTACTTC,CATRTQLATEETQYF
-,TRBJ2-3,-,TRBV7-7,TGTGCTAGCAGCTTGTCTAGCTCAGATACGCAGTATTTT,CASSLSSSDTQYF
-,TRBJ1-2,-,TRBV6-5,TGTGCCAGCAGTGGACAGAAAACCTATGGCTACACCTTC,CASSGQKTYGYTF
TRBD1,TRBJ1-1,-,TRBV6-5,TGTGCCAGCAGTTACCTCTACAGGGGGATCACTGAAGCTTTCTTT,CASSYLYRGITEAFF
TRBD2,TRBJ2-1,-,TRBV2,TGTGCCATCGAGCGGGAGGTTTCCTACAATGAGCAGTTCTTC,CAIEREVSYNEQFF
-,TRBJ1-2,-,TRBV2,TGTGCCAGCAGGCCGGGGGGGGTAAGCGGCTACACCTTC,CASRPGGVSGYTF
TRBD1,TRBJ1-3,-,TRBV7-2,TGTGCCAGCAGAGACCCGGGACAGAGCTCTGGAAACACCATATATTTT,CASRDPGQSSGNTIYF
-,TRBJ2-1,-,TRBV27,TGTGCCAGCAGTTTATCAAGCGGACCTTACAATGAGCAGTTCTTC,CASSLSSGPYNEQFF
-,TRBJ2-4,-,TRBV6-5,TGTGCCAGCATCCCCTTTAACAGGGATCTAGTTCAGTACTTC,CASIPFNRDLVQYF
-,TRBJ1-2,-,TRBV7-9,TGTGCCAGCAGCTTAGTAGCTAACTATGGCTACACCTTC,CASSLVANYGYTF
-,TRBJ2-5,once,TRBV5-1,TGCGCCAGCAGCCCTTCGGCAGGGTCAGAGACCCAGTACTTC,CASSPSAGSETQYF
TRBD1,TRBJ2-7,-,TRBV30,TGTGCCTGGAGTGACAGGGACAGAGACTACGAGCAGTACTTC,CAWSDRDRDYEQYF
-,TRBJ1-2,-,TRBV2,TGTGCCAGCAGTCAGCAGGGTAACTATGGCTACACCTTC,CASSQQGNYGYTF